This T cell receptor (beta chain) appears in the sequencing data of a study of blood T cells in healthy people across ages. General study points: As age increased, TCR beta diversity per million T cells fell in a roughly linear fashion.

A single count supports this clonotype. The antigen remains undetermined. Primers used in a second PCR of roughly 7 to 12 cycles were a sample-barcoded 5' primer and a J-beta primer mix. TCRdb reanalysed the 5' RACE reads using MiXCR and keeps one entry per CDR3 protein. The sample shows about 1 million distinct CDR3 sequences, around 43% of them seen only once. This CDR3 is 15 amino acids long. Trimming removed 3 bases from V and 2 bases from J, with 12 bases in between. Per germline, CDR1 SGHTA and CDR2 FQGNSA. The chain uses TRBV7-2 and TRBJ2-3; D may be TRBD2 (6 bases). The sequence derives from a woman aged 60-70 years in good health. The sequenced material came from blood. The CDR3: CASSFLRGSTDTQYF. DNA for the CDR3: TGTGCCAGCAGCTTTTTACGGGGGTCCACAGATACGCAGTATTTT. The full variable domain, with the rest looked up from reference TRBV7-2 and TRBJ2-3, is GAGVSQSPSNKVTEKGKDVELRCDPISGHTALYWYRQSLGQGLEFLIYFQGNSAPDKSGLPSDRFSAERTGGSVSTLTIQRTQQEDSAVYLCASSFLRGSTDTQYFGPGTRLTVL.